The 17 T cell receptor beta chains listed next were all sequenced from one sample in a study of blood T cells in healthy people across ages. Primed by a sample-barcoded 5' primer and a J-beta primer mix, a second PCR proceeded for about 7 to 12 cycles. One entry per CDR3 protein, called by TCRdb with MiXCR from the 5' RACE reads. The sample includes about 680,000 distinct CDR3 sequences, approximately 49% of them seen just once. What was sequenced was blood. All receptors derive from a woman aged 60-75 years in good health.

The chain recombines TRBV29-1 with TRBJ2-7; TRBD2 might be the D (6 bases). The V gene's germline CDR1 is SQVTM and CDR2 ANQGSEA. Trimming shortened V by 3 bases and J by 0 bases, and 9 bases separated the two germline ends. There are 13 residues in the CDR3. For the CDR3, the DNA is TGCAGCGTTGACCGGGGGAGCTCCTACGAGCAGTACTTC. Amino acids: CSVDRGSSYEQYF.

This clonotype was recorded a few times. This chain connects TRBV29-1 to TRBJ2-5; possible D gene TRBD2, 6 bases. V lost 4 bases and J 2 bases, leaving 11 bases between the germline ends. From germline, CDR1 is SQVTM and CDR2 ANQGSEA. The CDR3 loop spans 13 amino acids. CDR3 loop: CSVAVGGQETQYF. The CDR3 DNA is TGCAGCGTTGCGGTGGGAGGACAAGAGACCCAGTACTTC. The complete variable domain, with remaining parts taken from reference TRBV29-1 and TRBJ2-5, reads SAVISQKPSRDICQRGTSLTIQCQVDSQVTMMFWYRQQPGQSLTLIATANQGSEATYESGFVIDKFPISRPNLTFSTLTVSNMSPEDSSIYLCSVAVGGQETQYFGPGTRLLVL.

The rearrangement joins TRBV10-3 to TRBJ2-1, with D possibly TRBD2 on 6 matching bases. The germline V gene encodes CDR1 ENHRY and CDR2 SYGVKD. V lost 4 bases to trimming and J lost 3 bases, with 10 bases between them. The CDR3 sequence is 14 residues long. CDR3 coding DNA: TGTGCCATCAGTGGACGGGGGAACTACAATGAGCAGTTCTTC. Translating gives CAISGRGNYNEQFF.

This clonotype was observed a few times. The chain links TRBV25-1 to TRBJ2-1, with 9 bases identical to TRBD1. In germline, CDR1 is MGHDK, CDR2 SYGVNS. J lost 2 bases, V lost 8 bases, and 10 bases had no gene match. CDR3 length: 16 residues. The CDR3 coding sequence is TGTGCCAGCCTGGGAGGCAGGGACAGGGCCTACAATGAGCAGTTCTTC. Its translation: CASLGGRDRAYNEQFF.

V usage is TRBV7-2 and J usage is TRBJ1-4; D uncertain. The germline V gene has CDR1 SGHTA and CDR2 FQGNSA. The CDR3 runs to 15 residues. V was clipped by 3 bases and J by 5 bases, with 13 bases between them. CDR3 protein: CASSLAPLANEKLFF. The CDR3, as DNA: TGTGCCAGCAGCTTGGCCCCCTTGGCGAATGAAAAACTGTTTTTT.

This clonotype has a handful of counts. The gene calls are TRBV20-1 and TRBJ2-1; TRBD1 aligns across 7 bases. The CDR3 length is 16 residues. Unmatched junction bases numbered 6, after V lost 1 base and J lost 0 bases. Per the germline V gene, CDR1 is DFQATT and CDR2 is SNEGSKA (reference sequence). The CDR3 DNA reads as TGCAGTGCTAGAGTGACGACAGGGAGCTCCTACAATGAGCAGTTCTTC. Amino acid sequence: CSARVTTGSSYNEQFF.

This chain joins TRBV10-3 and TRBJ2-7, with 8 bases matching TRBD2. This CDR3 has 14 amino acids. J lost 5 bases, V lost 9 bases, and 12 bases had no gene match. In germline, CDR1 is ENHRY, CDR2 SYGVKD. CDR3 sequence reads: CAIGKSGSSHEQYF. In nucleotides, the CDR3 is TGTGCCATTGGGAAAAGCGGGAGTTCCCACGAGCAGTACTTC.

The chain couples TRBV24-1 to TRBJ2-7, with 11 bases matching TRBD2. Trimming at V came to 5 bases and at J to 4 bases, leaving 6 bases not matched to a gene. Germline CDR1 is KGHDR and CDR2 is SFDVKD. The CDR3 totals 15 residues. The CDR3 sequence is CATSGTSGSFYEQYF. The CDR3 DNA follows: TGTGCCACCAGTGGGACTAGCGGGTCTTTTTACGAGCAGTACTTC.

V is TRBV6-6 and J is TRBJ1-1, with no clear D. Germline CDR1 reads MNHNY; CDR2 reads SVGAGI (reference sequence). This CDR3 comprises 10 residues. Trimming left V 5 bases short and J 11 bases short, with 9 bases between. The CDR3 DNA sequence: TGTGCCAGCAGTCACTTCTGGGCTTTCTTT. This gives the protein CASSHFWAFF.

This sequence joins TRBV12-3 or TRBV12-4 and TRBJ1-6; 8 positions match TRBD1. The CDR3 sequence is 14 residues long. The V and J ends lost 7 bases and 9 bases, in that order; junction bases with no gene match: 8. DNA for the CDR3: TGTGCCAGCACCCTGACAGGGGTCTCTTCACCCCTCCACTTT. It translates to CASTLTGVSSPLHF.

Only a few counts were recorded for this clonotype. The chain recombines TRBV20-1 with TRBJ1-5; D is uncertain. V was pared by 7 bases and J by 7 bases, with 17 bases between. Germline CDR1 reads DFQATT; CDR2 reads SNEGSKA (reference sequence). The CDR3 consists of 13 residues. In DNA form, the CDR3 reads TGCAGTGTCGCGACGGCCCCGGGACAGCCCCAGCATTTT. This codes for CSVATAPGQPQHF.

The chain carries TRBV7-3 and TRBJ1-5; D remains ambiguous. Germline loops: CDR1 SGHTA, CDR2 FQGTGA. The germline V and J ends were trimmed by 8 bases and 7 bases, with 12 bases remaining between them. This CDR3 is 12 amino acids long. CDR3 DNA sequence: TGTGCCAGCGGTCCTGGGAGGCAGCCCCAGCATTTT. Residues: CASGPGRQPQHF.

The gene calls are TRBV5-1 and TRBJ2-1; 8 nucleotides match TRBD2. The CDR3 runs to 14 residues. Germline V gives CDR1 SGHRS, CDR2 YFSETQ. The trim removed 4 bases at V and 8 bases at J, leaving 8 bases unmatched. The CDR3 protein is CASSAGTSSDEQFF. CDR3 bases: TGCGCCAGCAGCGCCGGGACTAGTAGTGATGAGCAGTTCTTC.

The J gene is TRBJ2-7, the V gene TRBV6-1; 10 positions match TRBD1. Germline trimming cut 7 bases from V and 5 bases from J; bases unmatched to any gene: 17. Germline V gene lookup returns CDR1 MNHNS and CDR2 SASEGT. The CDR3 length is 17 residues. CDR3 nucleotide sequence: TGTGCCAGCACCTTACGGAGGGCGACAGGGGGCTACCACGAGCAGTACTTC. Encoded protein: CASTLRRATGGYHEQYF.

The chain links TRBV20-1 to TRBJ2-1; perhaps TRBD1 as D (6 bases). CDR3 size: 13 residues. Trimming took 7 bases from V and 9 from J, leaving 19 bases between them. In germline, CDR1 is DFQATT, CDR2 SNEGSKA (reference sequence). CDR3 sequence: CSVGGSSAGEQFF. CDR3 coding DNA: TGCAGTGTAGGGGGTTCATCAGCAGGTGAGCAGTTCTTC.

The J gene is TRBJ1-2, the V gene TRBV11-2; TRBD1 might be the D (5 bases). Per the germline V gene, CDR1 is SGHAT and CDR2 is FQNNGV. The CDR3 spans 13 residues. Trimming took off 1 base at V and 7 bases at J, with 10 bases between the two ends. In DNA form, the CDR3 reads TGTGCCAGCAGCTTAGGGGCAGGGTTTGGCTACACCTTC. This sequence encodes CASSLGAGFGYTF.

This chain uses TRBV6-5 with TRBJ2-1; D is tentatively TRBD1 or TRBD2 (5 bases each). The V and J ends lost 2 bases and 12 bases respectively, with 20 bases between them. Germline loops: CDR1 MNHEY, CDR2 SVGAGI. The CDR3 spans 15 residues. CDR3 coding DNA: TGTGCCAGCAGTTACGGGACGGATCGTGGGCTCAGGCAGTTCTTC. It encodes CASSYGTDRGLRQFF.